A selection of T cell receptor beta chains follows, all from one sample in a study of blood T cell repertoires in COVID-19. Profiling relied on immunoSEQ multiplex PCR, and the TCRdb table lists in-frame clones only, not all of them. The sample consists of some 300,000 clones, 87% of them appearing once. The specimen was peripheral blood. The receptors originated from a man aged 18 to 30 with active or convalescent COVID-19. CDR3s include the opening cysteine and the closing phenylalanine or tryptophan.

V gene	J gene	CDR3 protein
TRBV6-5	TRBJ1-4	CASRPEGVLNEKLFF
TRBV3-1/TRBV3-2	TRBJ1-6	CASSQGQALHF
TRBV6-2/TRBV6-3	TRBJ1-1	CASSYSFQGPLNTEAFF
TRBV11-2	TRBJ2-3	CASRKGGYPTDTQYF
TRBV2	TRBJ2-3	CASTAAGGRADTQYF
TRBV6-5	TRBJ1-6	CASSYGDRWDSPLHF
TRBV28	TRBJ1-2	CASSLTGGRINYGYTF
TRBV5-1	TRBJ2-3	CASSWVPGTQYF
TRBV6-5	TRBJ1-5	CASSYSTGRQPQHF
TRBV7-2	TRBJ2-1	CASSSMRGGYNEQFF
TRBV5-6	TRBJ1-2	CASSLWALPNYGYTF
TRBV27	TRBJ2-7	CASGFLGTEQYF
TRBV27	TRBJ2-3	CASSLYRRGSTDTQYF
TRBV9	TRBJ2-7	CASSPQGYHEQYF
TRBV18	TRBJ1-1	CASSIGGYTEAFF
TRBV9	TRBJ2-7	CASSRGYEQYF
TRBV6-5	TRBJ1-2	CASSYGQGQNNYGYTF
TRBV29-1	TRBJ1-4	CAAGNQNEKLFF
TRBV3-1/TRBV3-2	TRBJ1-3	CASSQGLGDSGNTIYF
TRBV18	TRBJ2-1	CASSPVQVRYNEQFF
TRBV19	TRBJ1-4	CASSRQGAEKLFF
TRBV18	TRBJ1-5	CASSPLRVGQPQHF
TRBV5-1	TRBJ1-1	CASSLDGDSYTEAFF
TRBV5-1	TRBJ1-5	CASSLEGAGQPQHF
TRBV9	TRBJ1-2	CASSVEGGGYTF
TRBV3-1/TRBV3-2	TRBJ2-1	CASSHGTSGRYEQFF
TRBV12-3/TRBV12-4	TRBJ1-5	CASNRQGGQPQHF
TRBV11-2	TRBJ2-2	CASSLQGSTGELFF
TRBV9	TRBJ1-1	CASSFGLWPNTEAFF
TRBV10-1	TRBJ2-7	CASSSGTSRAEQYF
TRBV7-9	TRBJ1-2	CASSTDSFTLGYTF
TRBV7-2	TRBJ1-1	CASSLGDINTEAFF
TRBV6-5	TRBJ1-1	CASSSQISDTEAFF
TRBV7-2	TRBJ1-4	CASSLEGAANEKLFF
TRBV6-1	TRBJ2-7	CASSDGLEISPYEQYF
TRBV6-5	TRBJ2-1	CASSLTSGRVSNEQFF
TRBV2	TRBJ2-1	CASSRGGIMTSGANEQFF